One and the same sample provided the 27 T cell receptor beta chains below, sequenced in a study of blood T cells in healthy people across ages. Primers used in a second PCR of roughly 6 to 11 cycles were a sample-barcoded 5' primer and a J-beta primer mix. TCRdb reprocessed the 5' RACE reads via MiXCR and lists one record per CDR3 protein. The sample records around 2 million distinct CDR3 sequences, approximately 40% being singletons. Sequencing was carried out using blood. The receptors were sampled from a human donor in good health.

V and J are TRBV4-3 and TRBJ1-4, with 8 bases identical to TRBD1. The CDR3 length is 12 residues. Germline lookup yields CDR1 LGHNA and CDR2 YSLEER. The junction had 6 bases not matched to a gene; V was cut back by 4 bases and J by 14 bases. The CDR3 sequence is CASSPQGESLFF. CDR3 DNA sequence: TGCGCCAGCAGCCCACAGGGGGAAAGTCTGTTTTTT.

A few counts support this clonotype. The V call is TRBV7-9, the J call TRBJ2-1; the D call may be TRBD1 or TRBD2 (5 bases each). Germline CDR1 and CDR2: SEHNR and FQNEAQ (reference sequence). The V end was cut by 5 bases, the J end by 4 bases, with 18 bases between. The CDR3 is 16 residues long. CDR3 region: CASSPATGPSYNEQFF. Here the CDR3 DNA reads TGTGCCAGCAGCCCCGCGACGGGACCCAGTTACAATGAGCAGTTCTTC.

The chain couples TRBV6-2 or TRBV6-3 to TRBJ2-1, with D possibly matching TRBD2 (6 bases). This CDR3 has 19 amino acids. CDR1 and CDR2 (germline): MNHEY, SVGEGT. V was shortened by 0 bases and J by 4 bases, with 22 bases between the two germline ends. The CDR3 reads CASSYSDLSFGGSYNEQFF. The CDR3 bases are TGTGCCAGCAGTTACTCAGATCTTTCTTTCGGGGGATCTTACAATGAGCAGTTCTTC.

V gene TRBV29-1 combines with J gene TRBJ2-7; TRBD1 matches at 7 bases. Germline loops: CDR1 SQVTM, CDR2 ANQGSEA. This CDR3 contains 12 residues. After removal of 6 bases from V and 6 bases from J, the junction contained 8 bases not matched to a gene. The CDR3 DNA is TGCAGCGTAGCGACAGGGATCGGCGAGCAGTACTTC. It is translated as CSVATGIGEQYF.

The count of this clonotype is one. V usage is TRBV30 and J usage is TRBJ1-4; no clear D gene. The V and J ends lost 5 bases and 0 bases respectively, with 13 bases between them. Germline CDR1 reads GTSNPN; CDR2 reads SVGIG (reference sequence). The CDR3 consists of 15 residues. The CDR3 region has the DNA TGTGCCTGGGACAACCTCCCTGCAACTAATGAAAAACTGTTTTTT. The encoded protein is CAWDNLPATNEKLFF.

The chain recombines TRBV5-8 with TRBJ2-4, with no clear D. The end of the DNA aligns better with TRBJ2-7, so the J call may be wrong. Germline-derived CDR1 and CDR2 are SGHTS and YDEGEE. The CDR3 has 13 amino acids. DNA for the CDR3: TGTGCCAGCAGCTTGGGGTTCTGCTACGAGCAGTACTTC. Its translation: CASSLGFCYEQYF.

The V and J genes are TRBV5-1 and TRBJ2-3; TRBD2 agrees at 9 bases. The V gene end was trimmed by 0 bases and the J gene end by 9 bases; junction bases not matched to a gene: 5. The CDR3 extends over 14 amino acids. Germline CDR1 SGHRS, CDR2 YFSETQ. CDR3 sequence (DNA): TGCGCCAGCAGCTTGGAAGCGGGGGGTTCGACGCAGTATTTT. This encodes CASSLEAGGSTQYF.

This clonotype was counted a single time. The chain has TRBV7-8 and TRBJ2-3; D possibly corresponds to TRBD2 (5 bases). CDR3 size: 14 residues. Germline-derived CDR1 and CDR2 are SGHVS and FQNEAQ. The V gene lost 3 bases and the J gene lost 5 bases, with 12 bases spanning the gap. The CDR3 DNA is TGTGCCAGCAGCTTCAAGAGGGTGGTAGATACGCAGTATTTT. Translation: CASSFKRVVDTQYF.

This clonotype was seen more than once but under ten times. This rearrangement joins TRBV7-2 to TRBJ1-2, with D tentatively TRBD1 (6 bases). Trimming removed 1 base at V and 4 bases at J, with 16 bases between. CDR3 length: 16 residues. Germline assignment: CDR1 SGHTA and CDR2 FQGNSA. CDR3 protein: CASSLGGQGTSYGYTF. CDR3 sequence (DNA): TGTGCCAGCAGCTTAGGTGGCCAGGGGACCAGCTATGGCTACACCTTC. Full variable domain (outside the CDR3, taken from reference TRBV7-2 and TRBJ1-2): GAGVSQSPSNKVTEKGKDVELRCDPISGHTALYWYRQSLGQGLEFLIYFQGNSAPDKSGLPSDRFSAERTGGSVSTLTIQRTQQEDSAVYLCASSLGGQGTSYGYTFGSGTRLTVV.

Comments on this clonotype: A read error may produce the germline difference seen at one junction end. The rearrangement links TRBV13 to TRBJ1-2; TRBD1 agrees at 7 bases. CDR1 is PRHDT, CDR2 FYEKMQ, per germline (reference sequence). This CDR3 is 18 amino acids long. For the CDR3, the DNA is TGTGTCAGCAGCTTAGGCCCGAGGGGGCGAAGGATGGGCTATGGCTACACCTTC. Amino acid sequence: CVSSLGPRGRRMGYGYTF.

This chain links TRBV20-1 with TRBJ2-1; D is undetermined. Germline CDR1 is DFQATT and CDR2 is SNEGSKA (reference sequence). The V end was cut by 5 bases, the J end by 3 bases, with 8 bases between. The CDR3 runs to 12 residues. CDR3 residues: CSAEPGYNEQFF. CDR3 DNA: TGCAGTGCTGAGCCGGGCTACAATGAGCAGTTCTTC.

The rearrangement links TRBV28 to TRBJ1-2; TRBD1 might be the D (5 bases). CDR3 length equals 16 residues. In germline, CDR1 is MDHEN, CDR2 SYDVKM. Deletions cut 6 bases from V and 8 bases from J, with 25 bases between. In DNA, the CDR3 is TGTGCCAGCAGCCCCTCCGGGACTGGGTTGTCTTGGGGCTACACCTTC. Amino acid sequence: CASSPSGTGLSWGYTF.

This clonotype was picked up one time. The chain joins TRBV5-1 to TRBJ2-5; TRBD2 agrees at 9 bases. This CDR3 contains 15 residues. Unmatched junction bases numbered 5, after V lost 2 bases and J lost 3 bases. Per germline, CDR1 SGHRS and CDR2 YFSETQ. The DNA for the CDR3 is TGCGCCAGCAGCTTTTTGATAGCGGGGGAAGAGACCCAGTACTTC. This codes for CASSFLIAGEETQYF.

The chain combines TRBV5-1 with TRBJ2-4; D uncertain. V was cut by 0 bases and J by 13 bases, with 23 bases left in between. This CDR3 contains 16 residues. Germline-derived CDR1 and CDR2 are SGHRS and YFSETQ. CDR3 residues: CASSLDRRVNPYGQYF. The CDR3 bases are TGCGCCAGCAGCTTGGACCGACGTGTGAATCCCTACGGGCAGTACTTC.

This clonotype was seen a few times. The J gene is TRBJ1-1, the V gene TRBV6-6; 7 nucleotides line up with TRBD1. In germline, CDR1 is MNHNY, CDR2 SVGAGI (reference sequence). With 5 bases clipped from V and 6 bases from J, the junction kept 6 bases outside the gene matches. CDR3 length: 13 amino acids. In DNA, the CDR3 is TGTGCCAGCAGTCCAAGACAGGGTGCTGAAGCTTTCTTT. This encodes CASSPRQGAEAFF.

The table lists this clonotype with a count of one. The chain joins TRBV7-2 to TRBJ1-1; TRBD1 aligns across 8 bases. The CDR3 has 16 residues. Germline V gives CDR1 SGHTA, CDR2 FQGNSA. J lost 4 bases, V lost 5 bases, and 12 bases had no gene match. In DNA form, the CDR3 reads TGTGCCAGCAGCCCACCGGGACAGGTCAGGAGCACTGAAGCTTTCTTT. Residues: CASSPPGQVRSTEAFF.

This clonotype was recorded a few times. This chain connects TRBV7-8 to TRBJ2-7; no firm D call. The CDR3 sequence is 14 residues long. Deletions cut 7 bases from V and 0 bases from J, with 13 bases between. Germline V gene lookup returns CDR1 SGHVS and CDR2 FQNEAQ. CDR3 DNA: TGTGCCAGCACCCCGTGGACCGGCTCCTACGAGCAGTACTTC. Encoded protein: CASTPWTGSYEQYF.

On this clonotype: Mismatch with germline at one junction end may stem from a read error. This chain's CDR3 is CASSLTLTGTSYSEQFF. CDR3 coding DNA: TGTGCCAGCAGCCTTACGTTGACAGGGACCTCTTACAGTGAGCAGTTCTTC. The chain joins TRBV7-2 to TRBJ2-1; TRBD1 agrees at 7 bases. Germline V gene sequence: CDR1 SGHTA, CDR2 FQGNSA. CDR3 length equals 17 residues.

This clonotype was recorded a few times. The rearrangement joins TRBV29-1 to TRBJ1-1; D unclear. There are 12 residues in the CDR3. The germline V gene encodes CDR1 SQVTM and CDR2 ANQGSEA. The V and J ends lost 6 bases and 4 bases respectively, with 12 bases between them. Here the CDR3 reads CSVRGWVTEAFF. CDR3 DNA sequence: TGCAGCGTACGGGGATGGGTCACTGAAGCTTTCTTT.

This clonotype was seen only a few times. The chain combines TRBV6-6 with TRBJ2-5, with a possible D match to TRBD1 (5 bases). Looked up from germline, CDR1 is MNHNY and CDR2 is SVGAGI (reference sequence). Trimming left V 6 bases short and J 5 bases short, with 13 bases between. CDR3 size: 13 residues. CDR3 sequence reads: CASSPQGWETQYF. In DNA form, the CDR3 reads TGTGCCAGCAGCCCGCAGGGTTGGGAGACCCAGTACTTC.

This clonotype was observed at least ten times. The chain joins TRBV25-1 to TRBJ2-3, with 7 bases that match TRBD2. CDR3 size: 14 residues. Germline V gene data show CDR1 as MGHDK and CDR2 as SYGVNS. The ends lost 5 bases at V and 2 bases at J; junction bases unmatched: 4. The CDR3 DNA is TGTGCCAGCAGTCAGCGGGGACTCACAGATACGCAGTATTTT. Protein product: CASSQRGLTDTQYF.

This chain's CDR3 is CSATTRQAVYGYTF. CDR3 nucleotide sequence: TGCAGTGCTACCACGAGACAGGCGGTCTATGGCTACACCTTC. The chain has TRBV20-1 and TRBJ1-2, with D tentatively TRBD1 (6 bases). The CDR3 contains 14 residues. V gave up 4 bases and J gave up 4 bases, with 16 bases separating them. The germline V gene has CDR1 DFQATT and CDR2 SNEGSKA (reference sequence).

The chain links TRBV7-9 to TRBJ2-1; TRBD1 aligns across 7 bases. The germline V gene encodes CDR1 SEHNR and CDR2 FQNEAQ (reference sequence). The CDR3 extends over 18 amino acids. With V trimmed by 2 bases and J by 0 bases, 10 bases remained unmatched. CDR3: CASSLSTGARSSYNEQFF. The CDR3 nucleotides read TGTGCCAGCAGCTTATCTACAGGGGCCAGGAGCTCCTACAATGAGCAGTTCTTC.

This chain connects TRBV18 to TRBJ1-6, with D possibly being TRBD1 (5 bases). The germline V gene has CDR1 KGHSH and CDR2 LQKENI. V was shortened by 3 bases and J by 0 bases, with 12 bases between the two germline ends. The CDR3 is 17 residues long. The CDR3, as DNA: TGTGCCAGCTCACCTACGGGACTGAGCTCCTATAATTCACCCCTCCACTTT. The encoded protein is CASSPTGLSSYNSPLHF.

This chain uses TRBV5-1 with TRBJ2-1; 12 bases line up with TRBD2. CDR1 is SGHRS, CDR2 YFSETQ, per germline. This CDR3 contains 17 residues. Losses at the gene ends were 1 base for V and 5 bases for J; bases not matched to a gene: 7. The CDR3 DNA reads TGCGCCAGCAGCTTGAGGCTAGCGGGGGGGCCGGACAATGAGCAGTTCTTC. It specifies CASSLRLAGGPDNEQFF. Supplemented by reference TRBV5-1 and TRBJ2-1, the full variable domain reads KAGVTQTPRYLIKTRGQQVTLSCSPISGHRSVSWYQQTPGQGLQFLFEYFSETQRNKGNFPGRFSGRQFSNSRSEMNVSTLELGDSALYLCASSLRLAGGPDNEQFFGPGTRLTVL.

This clonotype came up a few times. A read error is possible here, since a much larger clone lies one base away. The CDR3 reads CASSFSPRETQFF. The DNA for the CDR3 is TGTGCCAGCAGTTTCTCCCCGCGAGAGACCCAGTTCTTC. J is TRBJ2-1 and V is TRBV27, with D uncertain. The CDR3 spans 13 residues. Germline CDR1 and CDR2: MNHEY and SMNVEV (reference sequence). The V gene lost 3 bases and the J gene lost 13 bases, with 16 bases spanning the gap.

This clonotype was seen just once. V and J are TRBV7-2 and TRBJ2-5, with D perhaps TRBD2 (5 bases). Trimming removed 5 bases at V and 4 bases at J, with 20 bases between. Germline values: CDR1 SGHTA, CDR2 FQGNSA. The CDR3 is made up of 16 amino acids. CDR3: CTSSQITSLEGETQYF. DNA of the CDR3: TGTACCAGCAGCCAAATTACTAGTCTCGAAGGAGAGACCCAGTACTTC.